This T cell receptor beta chain comes out of a study of preoperative IRX-2 immunotherapy in early breast cancer. This clone was counted once. Only in-frame clones appear in the TCRdb table, and some are missing; sequencing was by immunoSEQ multiplex PCR. The sample consists of approximately 1,100 clones, 70% to 75% of them appearing once. Treatment indicated: preoperative locoregional IRX-2 cytokine immunotherapy. Trimming pared 6 bases from V and 0 bases from J, leaving 9 bases between. This CDR3 has 15 amino acids. Germline-derived CDR1 and CDR2 are LNHDA and SQIVND (reference sequence). The sample was normal tissue next to the tumor, taken from a patient treated with IRX-2 immunotherapy. The chain has TRBV19 and TRBJ2-6; no reliable D call. This sequence originates from a human donor with breast cancer. The CDR3 protein is CASRQLRSGANVLTF. The DNA of the CDR3 is TGTGCCAGTAGGCAACTGCGCTCTGGGGCCAACGTCCTGACTTTC.